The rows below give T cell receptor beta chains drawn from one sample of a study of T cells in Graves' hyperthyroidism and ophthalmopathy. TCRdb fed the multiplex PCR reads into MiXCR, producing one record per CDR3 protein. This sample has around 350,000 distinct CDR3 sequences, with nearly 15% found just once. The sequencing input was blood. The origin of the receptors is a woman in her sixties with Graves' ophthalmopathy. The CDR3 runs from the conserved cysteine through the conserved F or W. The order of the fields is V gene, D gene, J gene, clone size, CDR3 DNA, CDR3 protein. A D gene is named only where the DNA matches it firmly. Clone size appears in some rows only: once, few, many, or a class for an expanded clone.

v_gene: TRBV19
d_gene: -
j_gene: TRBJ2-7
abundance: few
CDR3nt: TGTGCCAGTAGTGACGACCACGGGCATCCCTACGAGCAGTACTTC
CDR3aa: CASSDDHGHPYEQYF

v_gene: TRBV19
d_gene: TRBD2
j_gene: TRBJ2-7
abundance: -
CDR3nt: TGTGCCAGTAGTACACTAGCGGGAGTCGAGCAGTACTTC
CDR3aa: CASSTLAGVEQYF

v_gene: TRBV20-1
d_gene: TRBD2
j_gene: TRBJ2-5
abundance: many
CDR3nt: TGCAGTGCTAGAGATCCTAGCGGGAGCCTAGAGACCCAGTACTTC
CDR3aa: CSARDPSGSLETQYF

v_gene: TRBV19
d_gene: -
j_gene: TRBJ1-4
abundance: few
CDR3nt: TGTGCCAGTAGTTCGGATACCTCAACTAATGAAAAACTGTTTTTT
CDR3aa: CASSSDTSTNEKLFF

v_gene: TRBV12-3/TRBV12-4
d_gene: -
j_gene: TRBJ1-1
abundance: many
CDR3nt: TGTGCCAGCAGGACAGTTGACGTACCTGAAGCTTTCTTT
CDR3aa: CASRTVDVPEAFF

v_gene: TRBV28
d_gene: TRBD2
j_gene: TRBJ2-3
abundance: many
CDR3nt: TGTGCCAGCAGTATCGGACTAGCGGGAGGGGGGGATACGCAGTATTTT
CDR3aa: CASSIGLAGGGDTQYF

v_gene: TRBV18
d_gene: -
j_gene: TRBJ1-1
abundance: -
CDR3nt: TGTGCCAGCTCACTGGGGCAGGGAGGTTCTGAAGCTTTCTTT
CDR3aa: CASSLGQGGSEAFF

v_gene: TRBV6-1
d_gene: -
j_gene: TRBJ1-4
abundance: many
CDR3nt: TGTGCCAGCAGACCTGACAGTACAAATGAAAAACTGTTTTTT
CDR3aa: CASRPDSTNEKLFF

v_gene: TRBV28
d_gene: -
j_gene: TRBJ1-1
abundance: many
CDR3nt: TGTGCCAGCAGTACCATCGGAGGGAAAGCTTTCTTT
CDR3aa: CASSTIGGKAFF

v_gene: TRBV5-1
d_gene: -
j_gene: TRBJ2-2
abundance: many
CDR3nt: TGCGCCAGCAGCTCTAGCCGAGGAACAGGCGGGGAGCTGTTTTTT
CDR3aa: CASSSSRGTGGELFF

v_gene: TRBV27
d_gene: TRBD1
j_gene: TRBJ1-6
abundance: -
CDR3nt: TGTGCCAGCAGTGGAGGACGACAGGGGAGGAAGTCACCCCTCCACTTT
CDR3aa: CASSGGRQGRKSPLHF

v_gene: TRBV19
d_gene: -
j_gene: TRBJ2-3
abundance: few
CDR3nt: TGTGCCAGTACCCCAGAGAGAGGGTCAGATACGCAGTATTTT
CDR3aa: CASTPERGSDTQYF

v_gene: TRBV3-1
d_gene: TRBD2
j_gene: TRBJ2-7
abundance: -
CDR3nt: TGTGCCAGCAGCTACGAGCGACTAGCAAACGAGCAGTACTTC
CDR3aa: CASSYERLANEQYF

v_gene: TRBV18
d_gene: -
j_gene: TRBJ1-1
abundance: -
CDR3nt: TGTGCCAGCTCACCAGACAGTTCTGAAGCTTTCTTT
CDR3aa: CASSPDSSEAFF

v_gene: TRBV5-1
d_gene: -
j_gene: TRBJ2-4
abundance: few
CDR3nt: TGCGCCAGCGGAGATCTCGGGGGAAACATTCAGTACTTC
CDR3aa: CASGDLGGNIQYF

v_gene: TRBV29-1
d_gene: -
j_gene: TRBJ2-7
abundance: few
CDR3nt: TGCAGCGTCGCAGGGCCGATAGGGAGCTCCTACGAGCAGTACTTC
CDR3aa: CSVAGPIGSSYEQYF

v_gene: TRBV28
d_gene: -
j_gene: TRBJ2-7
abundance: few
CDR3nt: TGTGCCAGCAGTTCGTTAGTCTACTTACCCTACGAGCAGTACTTC
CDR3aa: CASSSLVYLPYEQYF

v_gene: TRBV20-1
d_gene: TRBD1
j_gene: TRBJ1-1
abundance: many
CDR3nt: TGCAGTGCTAGAGTAGGACAGGGCGGAACTTTCTTT
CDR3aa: CSARVGQGGTFF

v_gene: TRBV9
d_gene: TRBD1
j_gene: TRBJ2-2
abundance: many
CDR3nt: TGTGCCAGCAGCGAGGGGGACAGTCACACCGGGGAGCTGTTTTTT
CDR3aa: CASSEGDSHTGELFF

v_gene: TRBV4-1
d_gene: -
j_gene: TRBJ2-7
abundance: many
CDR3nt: TGCGCCAGCAGCCAAGATCTACAGACCCTACGTGAGCAGTACTTC
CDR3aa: CASSQDLQTLREQYF

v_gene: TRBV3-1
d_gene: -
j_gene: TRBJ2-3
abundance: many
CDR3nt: TGTGCCAGCAGCCTAGTGGGGGGTTCGTTGGATACGCAGTATTTT
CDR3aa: CASSLVGGSLDTQYF

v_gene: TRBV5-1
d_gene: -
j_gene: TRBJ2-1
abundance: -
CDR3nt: TGCGCCAGCGGAGTGGGGGGGGCCGTCGATGAGCAGTTCTTC
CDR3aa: CASGVGGAVDEQFF

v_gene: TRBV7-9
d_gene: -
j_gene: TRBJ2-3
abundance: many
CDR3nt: TGTGCCAGCAGCTATGACTACCGCCAAGATACGCAGTATTTT
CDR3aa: CASSYDYRQDTQYF

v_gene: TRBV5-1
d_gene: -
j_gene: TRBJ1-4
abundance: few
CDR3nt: TGCGCCAGCTCCGTAGGGGGTATAAATGAAAAACTGTTTTTT
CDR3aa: CASSVGGINEKLFF

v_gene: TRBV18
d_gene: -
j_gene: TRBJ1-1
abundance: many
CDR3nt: TGTGCCAGCTCACTACAGGGAAGGGACACTGAAGCTTTCTTT
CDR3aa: CASSLQGRDTEAFF

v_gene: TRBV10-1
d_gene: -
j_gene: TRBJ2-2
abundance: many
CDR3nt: TGCGCCAGCAGGGGTCCGGGCACCGGGGAGCTGTTTTTT
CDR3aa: CASRGPGTGELFF